This T cell receptor (beta chain) was captured in a study of cytomegalovirus exposure and HLA in healthy donors. Germline loops: CDR1 LGHNA, CDR2 YSLEER. V shed 0 bases and J shed 1 base, with 7 bases lying between them. This CDR3 contains 14 residues. Remarks on this clone: What it binds is not known.

PCR amplification relied on 60 Vbeta primers (plus 13 Jbeta primers). Method: immunoSEQ multiplex PCR; TCRdb's copy keeps in-frame clones and lacks some. The sample gives over 150,000 clones, roughly two thirds of which show up once; around 2.8% is in the top ten. Points from the study as a whole: In a later analysis, a missense DCLRE1C variant was linked to TCR beta V- and J-gene trimming. Researchers reported from a later analysis that most CMV-associated TCR beta chains appeared HLA-restricted.

Whereas donors were nominally healthy upon sampling, unrecorded immune exposures were probable. This receptor was taken from a woman between 25 and 40 years old in good health and CMV-seronegative. Sequenced input: PBMCs. This chain uses TRBV4-3 with TRBJ2-7, with D perhaps matching TRBD1 (6 bases). This chain's CDR3 is CASSQDQGSYEQYF. In nucleotides, the CDR3 is TGCGCCAGCAGCCAAGATCAGGGGTCCTACGAGCAGTACTTC.